These 29 T cell receptor beta chains share one sample of origin, sequenced in a study of blood T cell repertoires in COVID-19. The table came from immunoSEQ multiplex PCR; TCRdb's copy has only in-frame clones and leaves some out. The table has about 180,000 clones, around 88% seen once. Sequences were obtained from PBMCs or T cells enriched from blood (not recorded which). Every receptor here comes from a woman aged 30 to 39 who had recovered from COVID-19.

V gene TRBV28 combines with J gene TRBJ2-1; possibly TRBD2 for D (5 bases). This CDR3 contains 13 residues. CDR1 is MDHEN and CDR2 is SYDVKM in the germline V gene. The V end lost 5 bases, the J end lost 5 bases, and 10 bases lay between the germline ends. CDR3 in amino acids: CASSPQRNNEQFF. In DNA form, the CDR3 reads TGTGCCAGCAGTCCTCAGCGGAACAATGAGCAGTTCTTC.

The chain couples TRBV3-1 (or the pseudogene TRBV3-2) to TRBJ1-5, with D possibly TRBD1 on 6 matching bases. The germline CDR1 and CDR2 sequences are LGHDT and YNNKEL (reference sequence). This CDR3 is built from 14 residues. The V end lost 1 base, the J end lost 2 bases, and 6 bases lay between the germline ends. The CDR3 DNA follows: TGTGCCAGCAGCCAAGGACAGGGCAATCAGCCCCAGCATTTT. It is translated as CASSQGQGNQPQHF.

This sequence joins TRBV18 and TRBJ1-1, with D possibly TRBD1 on 6 matching bases. V lost 3 bases and J lost 2, with 16 bases in between. Germline assignment: CDR1 KGHSH and CDR2 LQKENI. This CDR3 region has 16 residues. For the CDR3, the DNA is TGTGCCAGCTCACCTTACCCAGGGGTGGGAAACACTGAAGCTTTCTTT. Its protein is CASSPYPGVGNTEAFF.

This clone was counted once. V is TRBV6-5 and J is TRBJ1-2; TRBD1 is a possible D gene (5 bases). V lost 7 bases, J lost 2 bases, and 17 bases lay in between. Per the germline V gene, CDR1 is MNHEY and CDR2 is SVGAGI. CDR3 length: 15 amino acids. This CDR3 is CASILESRVNYGYTF. CDR3 DNA sequence: TGTGCCAGCATCCTCGAGAGCAGGGTCAACTATGGCTACACCTTC.

This sequence joins TRBV5-1 and TRBJ2-2; 7 nucleotides agree with TRBD2. Germline loops: CDR1 SGHRS, CDR2 YFSETQ. The junction had 7 bases not matched to a gene; V was cut back by 2 bases and J by 3 bases. The CDR3 has 16 residues. The CDR3 DNA reads TGCGCCAGCAGCTTAGCGCTAGCGGTCGACACCGGGGAGCTGTTTTTT. Protein: CASSLALAVDTGELFF.

The rearrangement joins TRBV11-2 to TRBJ2-7; 10 bases line up with TRBD1. V shed 3 bases, J shed 4 bases, and the junction held 6 bases outside the gene matches. Germline V gene lookup returns CDR1 SGHAT and CDR2 FQNNGV. The CDR3 covers 15 residues. The CDR3 region has the DNA TGTGCCAGCAGCTTTTCGACAGGGGGCGATTACGAGCAGTACTTC. Translating gives CASSFSTGGDYEQYF.

CDR3 in DNA: TGTGCCAGCAGTGAATTGGAGACTAGCGGCATGTGGAATTACTTC. This codes for CASSELETSGMWNYF. The genes are TRBV6-1 and TRBJ2-5; 9 nucleotides line up with TRBD2. Trimming cost V 2 bases and J 14 bases; bases outside gene matches: 15. Germline-derived CDR1 and CDR2 are MNHNS and SASEGT. The length of the CDR3 is 15 residues.

V is TRBV28 and J is TRBJ2-7; possible D gene TRBD2, 5 bases. This CDR3 spans 12 amino acids. Trimming stripped 5 bases from V and 0 bases from J, with 5 bases between. The germline V gene encodes CDR1 MDHEN and CDR2 SYDVKM. The CDR3 protein is CASSAGSYEQYF. The CDR3 DNA sequence: TGTGCCAGCAGTGCGGGCTCCTACGAGCAGTACTTC.

The chain employs TRBV5-1 and TRBJ2-7; 8 nucleotides align to TRBD1. Germline V CDR1 and CDR2: SGHRS, YFSETQ. V lost 1 base to trimming and J lost 3 bases; unmatched junction nucleotides: 12. This CDR3 is 17 amino acids long. CDR3 residues: CASSLLAATGADYEQYF. CDR3 bases: TGCGCCAGCAGCTTGTTGGCTGCGACAGGGGCGGACTACGAGCAGTACTTC.

The chain uses TRBV23-1 and TRBJ1-1, with D tentatively TRBD1 (5 bases). TRBV23-1 has ORF status, its function being uncertain. The CDR3 covers 13 residues. V lost 0 bases and J 5 bases, leaving 7 bases between the germline ends. CDR3 DNA sequence: TGCGCCAGCAGTCAATCGGGGGGGACTGAAGCTTTCTTT. Amino acid sequence: CASSQSGGTEAFF.

This chain uses TRBV4-2 with TRBJ2-7; 11 nucleotides agree with TRBD2. The CDR3 consists of 15 residues. The germline V gene encodes CDR1 LGHNA and CDR2 YNFKEQ. The J segment lost 3 bases and the V segment lost 3 bases, leaving 4 bases of the junction unmatched. The DNA for the CDR3 is TGTGCCAGCAGCCAGGGACTAGCGGTTTACTACGAGCAGTACTTC. Protein: CASSQGLAVYYEQYF.

The chain couples TRBV5-4 to TRBJ2-7; 13 bases agree with TRBD2. In germline, CDR1 is SGHNT, CDR2 YYREEE (reference sequence). The CDR3 spans 14 residues. V lost 3 bases to trimming and J lost 6 bases; unmatched junction nucleotides: 3. DNA for the CDR3: TGTGCCAGCAGCTCTGGACTAGCGGGAGTCGAGCAGTACTTC. It specifies CASSSGLAGVEQYF.

This rearrangement joins TRBV7-2 to TRBJ1-1; D perhaps matches TRBD1 (5 bases). Trimming took off 7 bases at V and 3 bases at J, with 18 bases between the two ends. Germline CDR1 and CDR2: SGHTA and FQGNSA. CDR3 length: 15 amino acids. CDR3 protein: CASTLGGTDDTEAFF. The CDR3 region has the DNA TGTGCCAGCACTCTGGGCGGGACGGACGACACTGAAGCTTTCTTT.

The chain is built from TRBV6-5 and TRBJ1-1; 7 nucleotides match TRBD1. This CDR3 contains 13 residues. Looked up from germline, CDR1 is MNHEY and CDR2 is SVGAGI. Trimming cost V 7 bases and J 5 bases; bases outside gene matches: 7. The CDR3 region has the DNA TGTGCCAGCAAGGGGGCAGGGAGGACTGAAGCTTTCTTT. Residues: CASKGAGRTEAFF.

The chain couples TRBV5-1 to TRBJ2-4; D is unresolved. Trimming removed 4 bases at V and 0 bases at J, with 14 bases between. CDR1 and CDR2 from the germline V gene are SGHRS and YFSETQ. CDR3 length equals 16 residues. Written as DNA, the CDR3 is TGCGCCAGCAGCCCACGGTCTGCTGGAGCCAAAAACATTCAGTACTTC. It yields the protein CASSPRSAGAKNIQYF.

The J gene is TRBJ1-1, the V gene TRBV5-1; D might be TRBD1 (5 bases). V shed 7 bases and J shed 1 base, with 14 bases lying between them. This CDR3 is built from 14 residues. Germline loops: CDR1 SGHRS, CDR2 YFSETQ. The CDR3 is CASGSAGENTEAFF. The CDR3, as DNA: TGCGCCAGCGGAAGCGCGGGGGAGAACACTGAAGCTTTCTTT. Using reference TRBV5-1 and TRBJ1-1 for the parts outside the CDR3, the full variable domain is KAGVTQTPRYLIKTRGQQVTLSCSPISGHRSVSWYQQTPGQGLQFLFEYFSETQRNKGNFPGRFSGRQFSNSRSEMNVSTLELGDSALYLCASGSAGENTEAFFGQGTRLTVV.

The rearrangement links TRBV18 to TRBJ2-1; D may be TRBD2 (5 bases). V was cut by 4 bases and J by 4 bases, with 11 bases left in between. From germline, CDR1 is KGHSH and CDR2 LQKENI. CDR3 size: 14 residues. The CDR3: CASSQRTEYNEQFF. The CDR3 nucleotides are TGTGCCAGCTCACAACGGACTGAATACAATGAGCAGTTCTTC.

This sequence joins TRBV15 and TRBJ1-5, with 7 positions matching TRBD1. The CDR3 totals 16 residues. Germline V gene lookup returns CDR1 LNHNV and CDR2 YYDKDF (reference sequence). Losses at the gene ends were 3 bases for V and 7 bases for J; bases not matched to a gene: 12. The CDR3 region has the DNA TGTGCCACCAGCAGGCGGGTAACAGGGGTCTGGCAGCCCCAGCATTTT. This translates into CATSRRVTGVWQPQHF.

The chain joins TRBV4-1 to TRBJ2-7, with a weak D call TRBD2 (5 bases). Germline V gene sequence: CDR1 MGHRA, CDR2 YSYEKL. V was clipped by 1 base and J by 4 bases, with 11 bases between them. CDR3 size: 14 residues. The CDR3 DNA sequence: TGCGCCAGCAGCCAAGTCATTGGCGGGTACGAGCAGTACTTC. The encoded protein is CASSQVIGGYEQYF.

The chain joins TRBV7-2 to TRBJ2-7; D unclear. This CDR3 spans 14 amino acids. V was clipped by 1 base and J by 0 bases, with 7 bases between them. The germline gives CDR1 SGHTA, CDR2 FQGNSA. The CDR3 protein is CASSLVESSYEQYF. The CDR3 DNA reads TGTGCCAGCAGCTTAGTCGAGAGCTCCTACGAGCAGTACTTC.

The rearrangement joins TRBV5-6 to TRBJ2-1; D ambiguous. Between the trimmed V and J ends, which lost 3 bases and 7 bases, there was a span of 8 bases. CDR3 length equals 12 residues. Germline assignment: CDR1 SGHDT and CDR2 YYEEEE. CDR3 in amino acids: CASSYKTNEQFF. The CDR3 region has the DNA TGTGCCAGCAGCTATAAGACTAATGAGCAGTTCTTC.

The rearrangement links TRBV2 to TRBJ2-2; 11 bases line up with TRBD1. V gave up 6 bases and J gave up 6 bases; unmatched junction bases: 6. The CDR3 is made up of 15 amino acids. Germline CDR1 reads SNHLY; CDR2 reads FYNNEI. CDR3 in amino acids: CASRGTGGDPGELFF. The CDR3 DNA is TGTGCCAGCAGAGGGACAGGGGGGGATCCCGGGGAGCTGTTTTTT. The whole variable domain, remainder taken from reference TRBV2 and TRBJ2-2, is EPEVTQTPSHQVTQMGQEVILRCVPISNHLYFYWYRQILGQKVEFLVSFYNNEISEKSEIFDDQFSVERPDGSNFTLKIRSTKLEDSAMYFCASRGTGGDPGELFFGEGSRLTVL.

The chain links TRBV30 to TRBJ2-7; 10 nucleotides line up with TRBD1. Germline loops: CDR1 GTSNPN, CDR2 SVGIG (reference sequence). CDR3 length equals 15 residues. Unmatched junction bases numbered 8, after V lost 0 bases and J lost 6 bases. CDR3 nucleotide sequence: TGTGCCTGGAGTGTAAGGGACAGGGGACTAATCGAGCAGTACTTC. It encodes CAWSVRDRGLIEQYF. Based on the CDR3 plus reference TRBV30 and TRBJ2-7, the full variable domain is SQTIHQWPATLVQPVGSPLSLECTVEGTSNPNLYWYRQAAGRGLQLLFYSVGIGQISSEVPQNLSASRPQDRQFILSSKKLLLSDSGFYLCAWSVRDRGLIEQYFGPGTRLTVT.

This clone was recorded a few times. The gene calls are TRBV11-2 and TRBJ2-2; D not certain. The CDR3 is made up of 12 amino acids. The V gene's germline CDR1 is SGHAT and CDR2 FQNNGV. The V end lost 5 bases, the J end lost 7 bases, and 8 bases lay between the germline ends. CDR3 DNA: TGTGCCAGCAGCAAACCCTACGGGGAGCTGTTTTTT. Its protein is CASSKPYGELFF.

J is TRBJ2-7 and V is TRBV19, with D unclear. Germline CDR1 and CDR2: LNHDA and SQIVND (reference sequence). The CDR3 has 12 residues. Trimming left V 7 bases short and J 2 bases short, with 9 bases between. The CDR3 sequence: CASKASPYEQYF. In DNA, the CDR3 is TGTGCCAGTAAAGCGTCACCCTACGAGCAGTACTTC.

This chain connects TRBV5-1 to TRBJ2-7; TRBD1 agrees at 8 bases. CDR1 and CDR2 from the germline V gene are SGHRS and YFSETQ. With 4 bases clipped from V and 2 bases from J, the junction kept 5 bases outside the gene matches. CDR3 length: 14 residues. The CDR3 region is CASSLGQAPYEQYF. As DNA, the CDR3 is TGCGCCAGCAGCCTGGGACAGGCACCCTACGAGCAGTACTTC. Variable domain in full (rest from reference TRBV5-1 and TRBJ2-7): KAGVTQTPRYLIKTRGQQVTLSCSPISGHRSVSWYQQTPGQGLQFLFEYFSETQRNKGNFPGRFSGRQFSNSRSEMNVSTLELGDSALYLCASSLGQAPYEQYFGPGTRLTVT.

The chain has TRBV19 and TRBJ1-4; weak D call: TRBD1 (6 bases). V was clipped by 9 bases and J by 7 bases, with 21 bases between them. The V gene's germline CDR1 is LNHDA and CDR2 SQIVND (reference sequence). This CDR3 spans 15 amino acids. For the CDR3, the DNA is TGTGCCAGCGCGATCCTGGACAGCCGTTTTGAAAAACTGTTTTTT. Its protein is CASAILDSRFEKLFF.

The J gene is TRBJ1-6, the V gene TRBV11-2; D is undetermined. Germline CDR1 and CDR2: SGHAT and FQNNGV. With 5 bases removed from V and 7 bases from J, the gap between germline ends came to 15 bases. CDR3 size: 15 residues. CDR3: CASSERLQRNSPLHF. In nucleotides, the CDR3 is TGTGCCAGCAGCGAACGGTTACAGCGGAATTCACCCCTCCACTTT.

In its sample, this clone was seen once. CDR3 DNA sequence: TGCGCCAGCAGCGACGACAGGGCCGGGGCCAACGTCCTGACTTTC. It translates to CASSDDRAGANVLTF. The chain couples TRBV5-1 to TRBJ2-6, with 7 bases matching TRBD1. V was pared by 4 bases and J by 4 bases, with 5 bases of the junction left unmatched. CDR1 is SGHRS, CDR2 YFSETQ, per germline. This CDR3 comprises 15 residues.